This entry features one TCR beta chain sequence. No cognate antigen has been identified for it. No clone much larger than this one lies a single base away; base qualities are absent. TCRbeta CDR3 regions were amplified from genomic DNA using the immunoSEQ Assay, a bias-controlled multiplex PCR. Per the source publication's procedure: Nucleated cell counts per sample were estimated from amplification of reference gene primers within the assay. To quantify the absolute abundance of each unique TCRbeta CDR3 rearrangement, sequence reads were collapsed and filtered. For each sample, productive Simpson clonality was calculated by taking the square root of Simpson's diversity index across productive rearrangements. TCRdb's version of the immuneACCESS table is confined to in-frame rearrangements and falls short of the full clone set. An unresolved V gene accounts for under half of the shortfall where checked; the remainder is of unknown origin. That table is the source of V, J and clone size, and D and trimming were worked out from the DNA. This sample comprises about 70,000 clones, 80% of them detected only once. About 20% of the sample lies in the top ten.

Relative to germline, V is 7 bases shorter and J is 3 bases shorter, with 16 bases between their ends. From a lookup of the germline V gene (reference sequence), CDR1 and CDR2 are SEHNR and FQNEAQ. The CDR3, from cysteine to phenylalanine, totals 15 residues. Just CDR3 DNA is preserved here, 45 bases in frame from base 1. Samples from volunteer blood donors who had recovered from COVID-19 were contributed by a second Seattle source. Collaborating institutions collected whole blood in K2EDTA tubes following their own protocols. For TCRbeta analysis, collaborator samples were shipped as frozen whole blood, as isolated PBMCs, or as DNA extracted from either sample type. These data belong to a study of blood T cell repertoires in COVID-19 (dated by TCRdb to between 2020 and 2021). Concerning the study at large: Collaborator samples came from the United States, Italy and Spain and covered acute and convalescent phases of COVID-19. The prospective study material was composed of cDNA or gDNA derived from T cells, B-cell-depleted T cells, or PBMCs. Deeply sampled blood TCRbeta repertoires from subjects exposed to, actively infected with, or recovered from COVID-19 were included in the dataset. Where HLA class I and class II types were available, the types were taken from metadata supplied by the sample provider, not from assay-based typing. The repertoires were made available in a free public database intended to serve as a resource for research on the immune response to SARS-CoV-2. A de-identified subject ID, COVID-19 status, age in years and sex were almost always included in the sample metadata. The samples were drawn from the first 160 participants of the ongoing ImmuneRACE study and from roughly 1,300 subjects provided by 6 global collaborators.

Points the paper makes about the study in general: The quantity of clinical and demographic metadata differed by source and by participant and was supplied without curation.

The sequencing input was peripheral blood. The receptor comes from a man between 65 and 85 years old who had recovered from COVID-19. The chain links TRBV7-9 with TRBJ1-5; TRBD1 is perhaps the D gene, given 6 matching bases. The CDR3 protein is CASTSDSQVNQPQHF. The DNA is as follows: TGTGCCAGCACCTCGGACAGCCAAGTCAATCAGCCCCAGCATTTT.